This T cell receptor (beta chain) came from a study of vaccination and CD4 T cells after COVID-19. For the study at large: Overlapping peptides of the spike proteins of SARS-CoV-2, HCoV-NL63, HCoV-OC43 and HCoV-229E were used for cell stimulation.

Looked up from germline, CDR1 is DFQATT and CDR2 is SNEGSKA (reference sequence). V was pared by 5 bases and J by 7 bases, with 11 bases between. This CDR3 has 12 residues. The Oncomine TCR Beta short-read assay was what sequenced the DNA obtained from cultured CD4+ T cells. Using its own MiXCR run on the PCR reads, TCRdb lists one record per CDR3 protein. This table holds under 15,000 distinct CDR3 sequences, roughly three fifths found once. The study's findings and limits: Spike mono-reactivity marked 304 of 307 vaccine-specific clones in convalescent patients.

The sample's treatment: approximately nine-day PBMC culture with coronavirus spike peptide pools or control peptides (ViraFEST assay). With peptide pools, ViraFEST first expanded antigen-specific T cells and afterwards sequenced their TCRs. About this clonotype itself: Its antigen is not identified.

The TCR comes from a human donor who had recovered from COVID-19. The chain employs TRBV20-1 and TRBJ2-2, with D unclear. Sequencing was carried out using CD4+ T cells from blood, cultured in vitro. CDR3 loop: CSAALGGGELFF. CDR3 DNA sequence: TGCAGTGCTGCCCTCGGTGGCGGGGAGCTGTTTTTT.